This TCR beta chain was observed in a study of control samples from healthy donors and cancer patients (dated by TCRdb to 2020 to 2022). Sequences MNHEY (CDR1) and SVGEGT (CDR2) are obtained from the germline V gene. The cysteine opens and the phenylalanine closes a CDR3 of 19 amino acids. This entry keeps only the CDR3 DNA: 57 bases, framed from base 1. V ends up 4 bases short and J 0 bases short, with an unmatched junction base count of 9. Of note for this clone: It lacks a known antigen. Base qualities are not at hand, and no much larger clone is one base apart.

The library relied on the immunoSEQ multiplex PCR assay. As stored in TCRdb, this immuneACCESS dataset retains in-frame rearrangements with V and J assigned. A fraction of the clones does not appear; measured against another copy, unresolved V genes explain less than half of the discrepancy, and the remainder lacks a known reason. This sample comprises around 52,000 clones, around 93% of them detected only once. Around 0.91% of the sample rests with the top ten. Material: PBMCs. The sequence is built from TRBV6-2 or TRBV6-3 and TRBJ2-4, and TRBD2 aligns with 13 junction nucleotides. The TCR originated in a man aged 25 to 40 with colorectal cancer. The nucleotide sequence is TGTGCCAGCAGTTTCTCCGGGACTAGCGGGGCCTTAGCCAAAAACATTCAGTACTTC. The resulting protein is CASSFSGTSGALAKNIQYF.